In this sample, the clone carrying this T cell receptor beta chain turned up many times. Antigen: not known. The V end lost 1 base, the J end lost 2 bases, and 5 bases lay between the germline ends. The V gene's germline CDR1 is GTSNPN and CDR2 SVGIG (reference sequence). The CDR3 covers 12 residues. Time point denoted: sample taken at primary tumor resection. Samples were obtained from more than 70 donors, all untreated early-stage non-small cell lung cancer patients. TCRdb re-called the 5' RACE reads through MiXCR, storing one row per CDR3 protein. The sample records about 100,000 distinct CDR3 sequences, 3.5% to 5% being singletons. The sample belongs to a study of spatial heterogeneity in lung cancer. Study as a whole: Counts of TCR transcripts in tumor regions tracked strongly with a T cell module score that came from matched bulk RNA-seq. Every unique TCR and UMI combination, on average, appeared more than ten times in raw reads.

Overall study results and limits: Tumor mutation count correlated with how many alpha and beta TCRs expanded intratumorally.

The chain uses TRBV30 and TRBJ1-1; D is unclear. The specimen comprised lung tumor tissue, sampled at surgery. The TCR originated in a male donor with early-stage non-small cell lung cancer. CDR3 loop: CAWSDGNTEAFF. In DNA, the CDR3 is TGTGCCTGGAGTGACGGAAACACTGAAGCTTTCTTT.